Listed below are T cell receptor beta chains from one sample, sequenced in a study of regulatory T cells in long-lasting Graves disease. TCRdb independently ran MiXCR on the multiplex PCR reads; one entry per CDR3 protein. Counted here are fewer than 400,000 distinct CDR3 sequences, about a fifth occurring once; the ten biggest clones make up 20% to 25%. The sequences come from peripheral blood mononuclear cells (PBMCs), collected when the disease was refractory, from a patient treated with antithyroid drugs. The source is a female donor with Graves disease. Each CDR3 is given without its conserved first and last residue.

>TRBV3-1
ASSQIPAGAASAQY
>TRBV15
ATSAPLGQSGVGNSPLH
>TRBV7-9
ASSDWPTRNTEAF
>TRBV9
ASSVGTSGIQETQY
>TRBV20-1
SASPRDAQETRY
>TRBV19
ASTPTWGQGIPEAF
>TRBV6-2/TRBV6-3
ASTSNRIHTQETQY
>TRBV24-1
ATSSLGTEAF
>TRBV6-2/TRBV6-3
ASSYSYKRRDYEQY
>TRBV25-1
ASSGPSGSYEQY
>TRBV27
ASSLSSVAGMTQY
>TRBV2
ASSGLAGVAETQY
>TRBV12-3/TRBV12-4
ASSLPTVRYGTGEVGYT
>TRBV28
ASSFSSGGGDDEQY
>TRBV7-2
ASSLDMGDEQY
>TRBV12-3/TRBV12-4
ASNPPGYNEQF
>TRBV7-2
ASSKTGTTNEKLF
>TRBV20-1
SARGPPRVRDTGELF
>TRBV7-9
ASSPIGTYQSYEQY
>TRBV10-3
AIVPGTGYGYT
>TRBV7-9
ASSLRLTHEQY
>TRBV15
ATRTSGGNTIY
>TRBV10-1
ATDLRVSYEQY
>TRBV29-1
SVDKGANNEQF
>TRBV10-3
AFSGTSGAEQY
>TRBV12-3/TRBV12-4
ASRVAGGPTYEQY